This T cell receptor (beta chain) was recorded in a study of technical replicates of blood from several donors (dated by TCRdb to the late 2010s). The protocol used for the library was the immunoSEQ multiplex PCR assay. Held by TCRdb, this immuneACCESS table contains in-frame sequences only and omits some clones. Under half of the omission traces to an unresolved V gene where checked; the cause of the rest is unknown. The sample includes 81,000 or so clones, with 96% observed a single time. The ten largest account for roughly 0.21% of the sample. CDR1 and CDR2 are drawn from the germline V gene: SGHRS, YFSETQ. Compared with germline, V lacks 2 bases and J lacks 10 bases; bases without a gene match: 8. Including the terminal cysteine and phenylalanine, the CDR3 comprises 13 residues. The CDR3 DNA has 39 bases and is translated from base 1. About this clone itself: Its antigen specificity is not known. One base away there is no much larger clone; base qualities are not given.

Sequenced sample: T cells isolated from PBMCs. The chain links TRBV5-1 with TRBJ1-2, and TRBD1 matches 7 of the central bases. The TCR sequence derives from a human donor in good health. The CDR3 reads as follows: CASSLSDRSVYTF. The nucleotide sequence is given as TGCGCCAGCAGCTTATCGGACAGGAGCGTCTACACCTTC.